This T cell receptor (beta chain) was sequenced during a study of CD8+CD57+ T cells in acquired aplastic anemia. Study-wide background: When averaged, DNA from sorted CD4+ and CD8+ cells came to around 3.4 ug. Healthy donor CD4+ samples were sequenced to a depth that averaged approximately 10 million reads.

The study profiled TCR beta VDJ and CDR3 using genomic DNA as template. TCRdb reprocessed the reads with MiXCR, giving one entry per CDR3 protein. The sample lists 200,000 to 250,000 distinct CDR3 sequences, 34% occurring once. Overall study results and limits: The study identified roughly 31 CD8+ CDR3 sequences shared by patients and controls.

At least ten counts were recorded for this clonotype. The antigen is not known. This CDR3 is built from 12 residues. Trimming removed 6 bases from V and 3 bases from J, with 9 bases in between. CDR1 and CDR2 (germline): SNHLY, FYNNEI. This clonotype originated in a human donor in good health, serving as a control. Sequencing input: sorted CD4+, CD8+, or CD8+CD57+ T cells (not recorded which) from PBMCs. The gene calls are TRBV2 and TRBJ2-7; D unclear. CDR3 nucleotides: TGTGCCAGCAGAGCCCGTAGCTACGAGCAGTACTTC. Its translation is CASRARSYEQYF.